What follows are 31 T cell receptor beta chains derived from one specimen sequenced in a study of response to subunit inactivated influenza vaccine. TCRdb called the RT-PCR reads again in MiXCR, with one record for every CDR3 protein. This table has 860,000 or so distinct CDR3 sequences, approximately 22% appearing once. The sequencing here drew on PBMCs from blood, taken about 5 days after vaccination. The origin of the receptors is a man aged 45-65 years who received an inactivated influenza vaccine.

CDR3 region: CASSQERTGYNEQFF. CDR3 coding DNA: TGCGCCAGCAGCCAAGAAAGGACAGGCTACAATGAGCAGTTCTTC. V is TRBV4-3 and J is TRBJ2-1; TRBD1 matches at 7 bases. Germline CDR1 is LGHNA and CDR2 is YSLEER. J was trimmed by 3 bases and V by 0 bases; bases with no gene match: 2. CDR3 length equals 15 residues.

This clonotype was counted at least ten times. Compared with germline, one end of the junction differs, possibly owing to a read error. The chain is built from TRBV5-1 and TRBJ1-1, with a possible D match to TRBD1 (6 bases). The CDR3 consists of 14 residues. Germline CDR1 and CDR2: SGHRS and YFSETQ. The CDR3 DNA sequence: TGTGCCAGCAGCTTGAGGGGGATGAACACTGAAGCTTTCTTT. Translating it yields CASSLRGMNTEAFF.

V usage is TRBV5-1 and J usage is TRBJ2-7; 9 bases are shared with TRBD2. The CDR3 spans 15 residues. V was clipped by 0 bases and J by 3 bases; unmatched bases: 4. Germline V CDR1 and CDR2: SGHRS, YFSETQ. CDR3 protein: CASSLALAGIYEQYF. In nucleotides, the CDR3 is TGCGCCAGCAGCTTGGCCCTAGCGGGGATCTACGAGCAGTACTTC.

There are a few counts of this clonotype. The rearrangement links TRBV10-3 to TRBJ2-5, with 7 bases that match TRBD1. CDR3 length equals 14 residues. The germline V gene encodes CDR1 ENHRY and CDR2 SYGVKD. V dropped 6 bases and J dropped 5; count of bases not matched to a gene: 9. CDR3 in DNA: TGTGCCATCAGCGTAGGGGGCCCCGCGGAGACCCAGTACTTC. Translation gives CAISVGGPAETQYF.

This clonotype was recorded at least ten times. The chain carries TRBV7-6 and TRBJ1-3; unclear D gene. Germline values: CDR1 SGHVS, CDR2 FNYEAQ. Trimming left V 3 bases short and J 0 bases short, with 9 bases between. The CDR3 runs 15 residues. CDR3 sequence reads: CASSFSGDSGNTIYF. CDR3 sequence (DNA): TGTGCCAGCAGCTTCTCCGGTGACTCTGGAAACACCATATATTTT.

This clonotype was seen a handful of times. This chain joins TRBV14 and TRBJ2-3; 9 positions match TRBD2. The CDR3 runs 15 residues. V was clipped by 5 bases and J by 2 bases; unmatched bases: 5. Germline assignment: CDR1 SGHDN and CDR2 FVKESK. The CDR3 region has the DNA TGTGCCAGCAGCGCGACTAGCGGACACACAGATACGCAGTATTTT. It specifies CASSATSGHTDTQYF. Complete variable domain (other parts from reference TRBV14 and TRBJ2-3): EAGVTQFPSHSVIEKGQTVTLRCDPISGHDNLYWYRRVMGKEIKFLLHFVKESKQDESGMPNNRFLAERTGGTYSTLKVQPAELEDSGVYFCASSATSGHTDTQYFGPGTRLTVL.

Worth noting for this clonotype: This may stem from a read error, because a much larger clone lies one nucleotide away. The chain uses TRBV6-1 and TRBJ2-1; D call uncertain. Looked up from germline, CDR1 is MNHNS and CDR2 is SASEGT. The CDR3 covers 15 residues. CDR3 DNA sequence: TGTGCCAACAGCCTCGGCCCGAGCTCCTGCAATGAGCAGTTCTTC. Its translation is CANSLGPSSCNEQFF.

This chain joins TRBV7-9 and TRBJ2-5, with 7 nucleotides matching TRBD1. Germline CDR1 reads SEHNR; CDR2 reads FQNEAQ (reference sequence). The junction had 13 bases not matched to a gene; V was cut back by 7 bases and J by 2 bases. The CDR3 has 16 amino acids. CDR3 in amino acids: CASTASLDRNQETQYF. The CDR3 DNA reads TGTGCCAGCACCGCTTCCTTGGACAGGAATCAAGAGACCCAGTACTTC.

This clonotype was counted a few times. CDR3 protein: CASSSLPQRSYGYTF. CDR3 nucleotide sequence: TGTGCCAGCAGTTCCCTTCCACAGAGGTCCTATGGCTACACCTTC. The genes are TRBV27 and TRBJ1-2; no definite D call. This CDR3 is 15 amino acids long. The V and J ends lost 4 bases and 4 bases respectively, with 16 bases between them. Germline CDR1 MNHEY, CDR2 SMNVEV (reference sequence).

The chain carries TRBV29-1 and TRBJ1-4, with 7 bases identical to TRBD1. The germline V gene encodes CDR1 SQVTM and CDR2 ANQGSEA. The CDR3 consists of 13 residues. Trimming took 6 bases from V and 8 from J; bases not matched to a gene: 9. DNA of the CDR3: TGCAGCGTCTTGCGAAGGGGGCAAGAAAAACTGTTTTTT. Translated: CSVLRRGQEKLFF.

This clonotype was found many times. The J gene is TRBJ2-1, the V gene TRBV7-9; the match to TRBD2 covers 7 bases. Losses at the gene ends were 4 bases for V and 10 bases for J; bases not matched to a gene: 4. The CDR3 is 12 amino acids. Looked up from germline, CDR1 is SEHNR and CDR2 is FQNEAQ (reference sequence). CDR3 nucleotides: TGTGCCAGCAGCTCGACTAGCCGCGAGCAGTTCTTC. This codes for CASSSTSREQFF.

This clonotype occurred a few times. The chain recombines TRBV24-1 with TRBJ2-5, with D hard to call. The germline V gene encodes CDR1 KGHDR and CDR2 SFDVKD. V was cut by 1 base and J by 1 base, with 6 bases left in between. CDR3 length equals 14 residues. The CDR3 nucleotides read TGTGCCACCAGTGATTTCTCAGCCCAAGAGACCCAGTACTTC. This translates into CATSDFSAQETQYF.

V gene TRBV9 combines with J gene TRBJ1-2, with 7 nucleotides matching TRBD1. Germline V gene sequence: CDR1 SGDLS, CDR2 YYNGEE. This CDR3 spans 13 amino acids. Germline trimming cut 7 bases from V and 7 bases from J; bases unmatched to any gene: 10. The CDR3 nucleotides are TGTGCCAGCTCGAAAAGACAGGGCCCTGGCTACACCTTC. This encodes CASSKRQGPGYTF.

This clonotype occurred many times. J is TRBJ2-2 and V is TRBV12-3 or TRBV12-4, with unresolved D. Trimming shortened V by 7 bases and J by 1 base, and 4 bases separated the two germline ends. The CDR3 has 12 amino acids. The CDR3 sequence is CASNLNTGELFF. The CDR3 coding sequence is TGTGCCAGCAACTTGAACACCGGGGAGCTGTTTTTT.

The chain has TRBV3-1 and TRBJ2-1, with 9 bases matching TRBD2. The CDR3 length is 17 residues. CDR1 LGHDT and CDR2 YNNKEL come from the germline V gene (reference sequence). V lost 4 bases, J lost 3 bases, and 10 bases stayed unmatched. The CDR3 DNA sequence: TGTGCCAGCAGCCGCGGACCGGGACTAGCTAACTACAATGAGCAGTTCTTC. It encodes CASSRGPGLANYNEQFF.

The chain links TRBV9 to TRBJ2-7; D possibly uses TRBD1 or TRBD2 (5 bases each). Germline lookup yields CDR1 SGDLS and CDR2 YYNGEE. V was cut by 4 bases and J by 7 bases, with 18 bases left in between. There are 14 residues in the CDR3. The CDR3 region is CASSTEQAGGEQYF. DNA for the CDR3: TGTGCCAGCAGCACAGAACAGGCCGGCGGGGAGCAGTACTTC.

The V gene is TRBV7-9, the J gene TRBJ1-4, with D unresolved. The CDR3 sequence is 14 residues long. The germline gives CDR1 SEHNR, CDR2 FQNEAQ (reference sequence). V lost 3 bases and J 5 bases, leaving 10 bases between the germline ends. This CDR3 is CASSLVALNEKLFF. CDR3 coding DNA: TGTGCCAGCAGCTTGGTTGCGTTGAATGAAAAACTGTTTTTT.

This clonotype was counted a single time. The chain is built from TRBV7-9 and TRBJ1-1; D might be TRBD1 (5 bases). Germline V gene data show CDR1 as SEHNR and CDR2 as FQNEAQ (reference sequence). The CDR3 totals 12 residues. The V end was cut by 5 bases, the J end by 6 bases, with 10 bases between. The DNA of the CDR3 is TGTGCCAGCAGCCGCCAACAGGCTGAAGCTTTCTTT. It yields the protein CASSRQQAEAFF.

This clonotype was seen more than once but under ten times. The chain uses TRBV6-1 and TRBJ2-5; D is unclear. The germline gives CDR1 MNHNS, CDR2 SASEGT. CDR3 length: 13 residues. Between the trimmed V and J ends, which lost 6 bases and 5 bases, there was a span of 13 bases. The CDR3 sequence is CASSPPGRETQYF. The CDR3 DNA reads TGTGCCAGCAGCCCCCCAGGTCGGGAGACCCAGTACTTC.

In its sample, this clonotype was seen a few times. This sequence joins TRBV7-6 and TRBJ2-2; 12 bases match TRBD2. V shed 0 bases and J 7 bases; nucleotides not matched to a gene: 3. The CDR3 has 16 amino acids. Germline V gives CDR1 SGHVS, CDR2 FNYEAQ. The DNA for the CDR3 is TGTGCCAGCAGCTTAGCAGGACTAGCGGGACACGGGGAGCTGTTTTTT. The encoded protein is CASSLAGLAGHGELFF.

This clonotype appeared a few times. V is TRBV10-3 and J is TRBJ2-3, with 7 nucleotides matching TRBD2. The junction had 17 bases not matched to a gene; V was cut back by 0 bases and J by 11 bases. Germline V gene data show CDR1 as ENHRY and CDR2 as SYGVKD. The CDR3 runs 17 residues. In DNA, the CDR3 is TGTGCCATCAGTGAGTCAGGGACTACTCCCGGTGTTTGGGGGCAGTATTTT. It yields the protein CAISESGTTPGVWGQYF.

The rearrangement uses TRBV28 and TRBJ2-3; 8 bases map to TRBD2. The V segment lost 5 bases and the J segment 5 bases; nucleotides outside the gene matches: 6. CDR3 length equals 14 residues. Per the germline V gene, CDR1 is MDHEN and CDR2 is SYDVKM. The CDR3 DNA reads as TGTGCCAGCAGTACAGCGGGGGTGGGAGATACGCAGTATTTT. Protein sequence: CASSTAGVGDTQYF.

About this clonotype itself: A read error may explain this, as a much larger clone is one base away. The chain is built from TRBV20-1 and TRBJ2-3, with TRBD1 matching 10 bases. The CDR3 has 12 residues. CDR1 and CDR2 (germline): DFQATT, SNEGSKA (reference sequence). Trimming at V came to 4 bases and at J to 10 bases, leaving 5 bases not matched to a gene. The CDR3 bases are TGCAGTGCTAAACTCGGGACAGGGGCGCAGTATTTT. As protein: CSAKLGTGAQYF.

There are a few counts of this clonotype. The chain recombines TRBV5-1 with TRBJ2-7, with 8 positions matching TRBD1. Germline CDR1 is SGHRS and CDR2 is YFSETQ. This CDR3 contains 18 residues. Germline trimming cut 6 bases from V and 6 bases from J; bases unmatched to any gene: 23. CDR3 sequence: CASIYPVRKDRGSSEQYF. The CDR3 nucleotides are TGCGCCAGCATCTATCCCGTACGAAAAGACAGGGGATCTTCCGAGCAGTACTTC.

This clonotype has more than one count but fewer than ten. V is TRBV4-3 and J is TRBJ2-1; D perhaps matches TRBD2 (6 bases). This CDR3 has 13 amino acids. The V end lost 0 bases, the J end lost 13 bases, and 13 bases lay between the germline ends. CDR1 is LGHNA and CDR2 is YSLEER in the germline V gene. CDR3 DNA: TGCGCCAGCAGCCAAGATAGCCGGGACTCACAGTTCTTC. Amino acids: CASSQDSRDSQFF.

Only a few counts were recorded for this clonotype. The final CDR3 position lacks the conserved phenylalanine or tryptophan, pointing to a likely read error. This chain links TRBV28 with TRBJ2-7, with 13 nucleotides matching TRBD2. Germline V gene data show CDR1 as MDHEN and CDR2 as SYDVKM. V lost 1 base, J lost 9 bases, and 6 bases stayed unmatched. The CDR3 sequence is 15 residues long. CDR3: CASSLYGLAGVGQYY. The CDR3 coding sequence is TGTGCCAGCAGTTTATACGGACTAGCGGGAGTAGGGCAGTACTAC.

In its sample, this clonotype was seen a few times. The V gene is TRBV18, the J gene TRBJ2-2; perhaps TRBD1 as D (5 bases). Deletions cut 3 bases from V and 3 bases from J, with 11 bases between. Looked up from germline, CDR1 is KGHSH and CDR2 is LQKENI. The CDR3 is made up of 15 amino acids. The CDR3 loop reads CASSPTRVDTGELFF. The CDR3 bases are TGTGCCAGCTCACCTACCAGGGTCGACACCGGGGAGCTGTTTTTT.

The V gene is TRBV21-1, the J gene TRBJ2-7; TRBD1 is taken as the D call from the table, unchecked against the DNA. TRBV21-1 has pseudogene status. The CDR3 has 13 amino acids. The CDR3, as DNA: TGTGCCAGCAGCAGGCCCAGGGGATACGAGCAGTACTTC. Protein: CASSRPRGYEQYF.

This clonotype has just one count. The rearrangement links TRBV27 to TRBJ2-1, with 8 bases that match TRBD2. Per germline, CDR1 MNHEY and CDR2 SMNVEV (reference sequence). The junction had 3 bases not matched to a gene; V was cut back by 6 bases and J by 2 bases. The length of the CDR3 is 14 residues. The CDR3 DNA reads TGTGCCAGCAGCGGACTAGCTACCTACAATGAGCAGTTCTTC. Protein product: CASSGLATYNEQFF.

The V gene is TRBV27, the J gene TRBJ2-7; no definite D call. The V and J ends lost 2 bases and 6 bases respectively, with 14 bases between them. Germline V gene data show CDR1 as MNHEY and CDR2 as SMNVEV (reference sequence). There are 14 residues in the CDR3. CDR3 sequence reads: CASSLTGISIEQYF. CDR3 nucleotide sequence: TGTGCCAGCAGTTTAACCGGTATTTCCATCGAGCAGTACTTC.

V gene TRBV6-2 or TRBV6-3 combines with J gene TRBJ1-5; 7 nucleotides line up with TRBD1. Germline assignment: CDR1 MNHEY and CDR2 SVGEGT. This CDR3 is built from 14 residues. After removal of 2 bases from V and 15 bases from J, the junction contained 13 bases not matched to a gene. CDR3 in DNA: TGTGCCAGCAGTTACATAGGACAGGCCCCTATATCGCATTTT. This encodes CASSYIGQAPISHF.